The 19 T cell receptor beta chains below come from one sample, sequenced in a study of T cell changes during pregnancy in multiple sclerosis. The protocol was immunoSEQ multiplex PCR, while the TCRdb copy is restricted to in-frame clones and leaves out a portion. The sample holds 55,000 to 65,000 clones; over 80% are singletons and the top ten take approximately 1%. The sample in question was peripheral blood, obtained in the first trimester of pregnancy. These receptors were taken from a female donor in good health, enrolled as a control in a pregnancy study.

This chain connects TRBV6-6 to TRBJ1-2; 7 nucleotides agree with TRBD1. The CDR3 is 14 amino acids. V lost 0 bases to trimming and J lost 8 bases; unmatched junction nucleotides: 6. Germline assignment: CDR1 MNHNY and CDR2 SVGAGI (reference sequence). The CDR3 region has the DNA TGTGCCAGCAGTTACTCGGGGACAGTGGGAGGCTACACCTTC. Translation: CASSYSGTVGGYTF.

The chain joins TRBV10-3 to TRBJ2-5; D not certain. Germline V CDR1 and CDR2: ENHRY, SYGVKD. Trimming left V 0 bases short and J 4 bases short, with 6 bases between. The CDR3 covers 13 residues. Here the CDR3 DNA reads TGTGCCATCAGTGAGTCGACTCGAGAGACCCAGTACTTC. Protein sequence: CAISESTRETQYF.

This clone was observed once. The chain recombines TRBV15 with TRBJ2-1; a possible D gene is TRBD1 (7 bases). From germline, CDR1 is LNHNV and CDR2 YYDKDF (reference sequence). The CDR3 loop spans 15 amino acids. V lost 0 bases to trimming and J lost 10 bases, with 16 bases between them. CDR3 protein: CATSRDRGRGEEQFF. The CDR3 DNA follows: TGTGCCACCAGCAGAGATCGGGGCAGGGGGGAAGAGCAGTTCTTC.

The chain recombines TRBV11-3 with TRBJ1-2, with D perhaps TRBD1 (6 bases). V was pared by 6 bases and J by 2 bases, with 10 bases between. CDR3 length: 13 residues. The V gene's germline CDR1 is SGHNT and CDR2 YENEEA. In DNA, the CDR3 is TGTGCCAGCAGTAACAGGGTGAACTATGGCTACACCTTC. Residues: CASSNRVNYGYTF.

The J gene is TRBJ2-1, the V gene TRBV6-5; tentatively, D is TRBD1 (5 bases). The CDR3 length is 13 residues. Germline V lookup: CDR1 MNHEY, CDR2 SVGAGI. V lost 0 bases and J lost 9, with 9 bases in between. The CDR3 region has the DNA TGTGCCAGCAGTTACTCGCAGGGTTTTGAGCAGTTCTTC. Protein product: CASSYSQGFEQFF.

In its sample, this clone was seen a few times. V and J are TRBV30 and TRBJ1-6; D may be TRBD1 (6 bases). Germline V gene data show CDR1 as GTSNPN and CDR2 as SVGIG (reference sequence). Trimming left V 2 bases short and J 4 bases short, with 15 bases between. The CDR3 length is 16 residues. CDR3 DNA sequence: TGTGCCTGGAGTACAGGGACTACTGCGTATAATTCACCCCTCCACTTT. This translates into CAWSTGTTAYNSPLHF.

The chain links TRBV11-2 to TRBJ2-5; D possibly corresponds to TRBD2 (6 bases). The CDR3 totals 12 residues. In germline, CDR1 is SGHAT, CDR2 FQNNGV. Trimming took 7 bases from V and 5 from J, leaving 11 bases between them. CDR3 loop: CASTPAGETQYF. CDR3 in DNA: TGTGCCAGCACCCCGGCGGGGGAGACCCAGTACTTC.

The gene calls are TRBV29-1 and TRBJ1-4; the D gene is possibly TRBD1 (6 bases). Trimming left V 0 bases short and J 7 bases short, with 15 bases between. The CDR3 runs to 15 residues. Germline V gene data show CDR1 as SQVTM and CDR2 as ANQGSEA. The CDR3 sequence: CSVEDMSEGVEKLFF. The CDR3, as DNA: TGCAGCGTTGAAGATATGTCAGAGGGGGTTGAAAAACTGTTTTTT.

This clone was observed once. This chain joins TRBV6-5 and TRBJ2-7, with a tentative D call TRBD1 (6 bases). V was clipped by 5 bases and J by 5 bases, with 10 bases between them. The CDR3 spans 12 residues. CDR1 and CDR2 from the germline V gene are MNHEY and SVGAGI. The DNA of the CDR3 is TGTGCCAGCAGTGTCAGGGGCCACGAGCAGTACTTC. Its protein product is CASSVRGHEQYF.

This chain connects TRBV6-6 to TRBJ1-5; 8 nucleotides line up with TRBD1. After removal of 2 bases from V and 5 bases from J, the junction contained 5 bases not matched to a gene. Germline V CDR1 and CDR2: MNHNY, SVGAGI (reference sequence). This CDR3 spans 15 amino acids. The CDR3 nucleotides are TGTGCCAGCAGTTACGCGGACAGGGCCTATCAGCCCCAGCATTTT. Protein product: CASSYADRAYQPQHF.

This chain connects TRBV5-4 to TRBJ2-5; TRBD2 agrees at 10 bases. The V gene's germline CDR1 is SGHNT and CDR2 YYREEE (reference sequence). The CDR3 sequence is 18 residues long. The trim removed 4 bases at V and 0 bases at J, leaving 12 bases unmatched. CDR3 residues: CASSGASGGVLHQETQYF. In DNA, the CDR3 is TGTGCCAGCAGCGGGGCTAGCGGGGGAGTACTCCACCAAGAGACCCAGTACTTC.

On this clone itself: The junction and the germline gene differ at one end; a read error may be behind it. The chain's CDR3 is CASSQSGGWDEQYF. In DNA, the CDR3 is TGTGCTAGCAGCCAAAGTGGAGGGTGGGACGAGCAGTACTTC. V usage is TRBV7-7 and J usage is TRBJ2-7; D might be TRBD2 (6 bases). The CDR3 is 14 residues long. Germline CDR1 and CDR2: SSHAT and FNYEAQ (reference sequence). The complete variable domain, with remaining parts taken from reference TRBV7-7 and TRBJ2-7, reads GAGVSQSPRYKVTKRGQDVTLRCDPISSHATLYWYQQALGQGPEFLTYFNYEAQPDKSGLPSDRFSAERPEGSISTLTIQRTEQRDSAMYRCASSQSGGWDEQYFGPGTRLTVT.

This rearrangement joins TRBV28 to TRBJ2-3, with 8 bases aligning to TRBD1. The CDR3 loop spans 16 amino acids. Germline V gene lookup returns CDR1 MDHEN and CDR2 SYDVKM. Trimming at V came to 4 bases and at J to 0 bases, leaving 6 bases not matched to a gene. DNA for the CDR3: TGTGCCAGCAGTTGGGACAGGCGCACTAGCACAGATACGCAGTATTTT. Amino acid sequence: CASSWDRRTSTDTQYF.

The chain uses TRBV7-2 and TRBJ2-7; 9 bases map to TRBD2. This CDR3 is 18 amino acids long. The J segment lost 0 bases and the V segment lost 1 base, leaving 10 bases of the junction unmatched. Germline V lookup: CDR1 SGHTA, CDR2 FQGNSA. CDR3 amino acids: CASSLVFLAGLSSYEQYF. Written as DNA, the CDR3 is TGTGCCAGCAGCTTAGTTTTCCTAGCGGGGTTAAGCTCCTACGAGCAGTACTTC.

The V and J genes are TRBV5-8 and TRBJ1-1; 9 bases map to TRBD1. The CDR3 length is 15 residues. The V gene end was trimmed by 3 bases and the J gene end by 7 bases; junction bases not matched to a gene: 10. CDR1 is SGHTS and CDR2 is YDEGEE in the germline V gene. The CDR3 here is CASSSGTGLLSEAFF. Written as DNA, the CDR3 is TGTGCCAGCAGCTCCGGGACAGGGCTCTTGAGTGAAGCTTTCTTT. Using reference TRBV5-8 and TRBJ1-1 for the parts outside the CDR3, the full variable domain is EAGVTQSPTHLIKTRGQQATLRCSPISGHTSVYWYQQALGLGLQFLLWYDEGEERNRGNFPPRFSGRQFPNYSSELNVNALELEDSALYLCASSSGTGLLSEAFFGQGTRLTVV.

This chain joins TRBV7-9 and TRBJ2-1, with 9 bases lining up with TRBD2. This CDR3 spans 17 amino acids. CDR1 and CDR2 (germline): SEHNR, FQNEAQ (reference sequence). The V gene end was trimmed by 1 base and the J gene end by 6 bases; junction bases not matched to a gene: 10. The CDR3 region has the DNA TGTGCCAGCAGCTTAGGGGTCGGCGGGGGGGTGTTCAATGAGCAGTTCTTC. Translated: CASSLGVGGGVFNEQFF.

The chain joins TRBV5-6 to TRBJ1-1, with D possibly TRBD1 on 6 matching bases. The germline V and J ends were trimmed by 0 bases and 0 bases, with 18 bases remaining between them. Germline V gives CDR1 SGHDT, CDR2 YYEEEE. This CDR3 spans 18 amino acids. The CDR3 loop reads CASSLEGTIGYMNTEAFF. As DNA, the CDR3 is TGTGCCAGCAGCTTGGAAGGGACAATCGGCTACATGAACACTGAAGCTTTCTTT. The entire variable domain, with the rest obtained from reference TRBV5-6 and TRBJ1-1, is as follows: DAGVTQSPTHLIKTRGQQVTLRCSPKSGHDTVSWYQQALGQGPQFIFQYYEEEERQRGNFPDRFSGHQFPNYSSELNVNALLLGDSALYLCASSLEGTIGYMNTEAFFGQGTRLTVV.

The CDR3 loop is CASSSGLAVIEQFF. The CDR3 nucleotides are TGTGCCAGCAGCTCGGGACTAGCGGTAATCGAGCAGTTCTTC. The V gene is TRBV7-2, the J gene TRBJ2-1; TRBD2 agrees at 11 bases. Germline values: CDR1 SGHTA, CDR2 FQGNSA. The CDR3 is 14 residues long. Trimming cost V 4 bases and J 10 bases; bases outside gene matches: 6.

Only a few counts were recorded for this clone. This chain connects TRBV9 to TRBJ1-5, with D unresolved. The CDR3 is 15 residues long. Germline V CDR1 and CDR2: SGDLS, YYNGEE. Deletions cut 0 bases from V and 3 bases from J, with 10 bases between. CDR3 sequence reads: CASSVGPQDNQPQHF. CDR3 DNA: TGTGCCAGCAGCGTAGGGCCTCAGGACAATCAGCCCCAGCATTTT. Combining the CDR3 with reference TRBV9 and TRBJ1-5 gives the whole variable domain DSGVTQTPKHLITATGQRVTLRCSPRSGDLSVYWYQQSLDQGLQFLIQYYNGEERAKGNILERFSAQQFPDLHSELNLSSLELGDSALYFCASSVGPQDNQPQHFGDGTRLSIL.